These 6 T cell receptor beta chains were sequenced from one sample in a study of T-cell reconstitution after alpha-beta-depleted transplantation in children. Molecular barcoding with unique molecular identifiers was used for the TCRbeta library. A single record per CDR3 protein comes from TCRdb applying MiXCR to the PCR reads. The sample consists of around 190,000 distinct CDR3 sequences, approximately 6.3% of them appearing once. This sample comprised PBMCs, obtained before TCRalphabeta/CD19-depleted stem cell transplant. The receptors come from a boy younger than 10 with acute lymphoblastic leukemia, due to receive a stem cell transplant.

At least ten counts were recorded for this clonotype. At one boundary the junction diverges from the germline segment, which might be a read error. This sequence joins TRBV5-1 and TRBJ2-5, with 7 nucleotides matching TRBD2. CDR3 length: 14 amino acids. Germline CDR1 SGHRS, CDR2 YFSETQ. The CDR3 DNA reads TGCGCCAGCAGCCCAACCGGGACTAAAGAGACCCACTACTTC. Its translation is CASSPTGTKETHYF. Combining the CDR3 with reference TRBV5-1 and TRBJ2-5 gives the whole variable domain KAGVTQTPRYLIKTRGQQVTLSCSPISGHRSVSWYQQTPGQGLQFLFEYFSETQRNKGNFPGRFSGRQFSNSRSEMNVSTLELGDSALYLCASSPTGTKETHYFGPGTRLLVL.

This clonotype was detected ten times or more. V usage is TRBV20-1 and J usage is TRBJ2-1, with 7 bases aligning to TRBD2. The germline V gene encodes CDR1 DFQATT and CDR2 SNEGSKA (reference sequence). This CDR3 has 12 amino acids. V shed 7 bases, J shed 10 bases, and the junction held 10 bases outside the gene matches. CDR3 DNA sequence: TGCAGTGGGACTAGGGGAGAACTGGAGCAGTTCTTC. This gives the protein CSGTRGELEQFF.

This clonotype was recorded a few times. The V call is TRBV28, the J call TRBJ1-2, with 8 bases identical to TRBD1. There are 16 residues in the CDR3. With 5 bases clipped from V and 2 bases from J, the junction kept 10 bases outside the gene matches. Germline loops: CDR1 MDHEN, CDR2 SYDVKM. The DNA of the CDR3 is TGTGCCAGCAGTCTCTTATCGACAGGGGCAAACTATGGCTACACCTTC. It yields the protein CASSLLSTGANYGYTF.

In its sample, this clonotype was seen many times. CDR3 in amino acids: CASSQAFGRNTEAFF. CDR3 nucleotides: TGTGCCAGCAGCCAAGCTTTCGGCAGGAACACTGAAGCTTTCTTT. This rearrangement joins TRBV14 to TRBJ1-1; D is ambiguous. The V end was cut by 1 base, the J end by 1 base, with 10 bases between. There are 15 residues in the CDR3. CDR1 is SGHDN, CDR2 FVKESK, per germline.

This clonotype has only one observation. In this CDR3 the conserved last residue, phenylalanine or tryptophan, is missing, so a read error is likely. The CDR3 loop reads CASSLGTGNYGYTY. The CDR3 nucleotides read TGTGCCAGCAGCTTAGGAACAGGGAACTATGGCTACACCTAC. The rearrangement joins TRBV7-2 to TRBJ1-2, with D maybe TRBD1 (6 bases). The CDR3 is 14 residues long. V was shortened by 1 base and J by 2 bases, with 8 bases between the two germline ends. Germline V CDR1 and CDR2: SGHTA, FQGNSA.

The V gene is TRBV12-3 or TRBV12-4, the J gene TRBJ2-3, with 10 bases fitting TRBD2. With V trimmed by 11 bases and J by 2 bases, 4 bases remained unmatched. The CDR3 spans 13 residues. CDR3 sequence: CAELAGTTDTQYF. CDR3 nucleotides: TGTGCCGAACTAGCGGGGACCACAGATACGCAGTATTTT.